This note documents a single TCR beta chain sequence. No antigen is known for it. The data were obtained in a study of blood T cells in healthy people across ages. General study results and limits: Among long-lived donors, naive CD4+ cells were more numerous and diversity higher than in aged donors. A roughly linear fall in TCR beta diversity per million T cells was seen with increasing age.

The ends were cut back, 6 bases at V and 13 bases at J, with 16 bases in the middle. Germline V gene lookup returns CDR1 MDHEN and CDR2 SYDVKM. The CDR3 is 12 residues long. A second about 7 to 11 cycle PCR used barcoded and J-beta primers. From each sample, at least 3 million paired-end reads containing CDR3 were obtained. TCRdb re-analysed the 5' RACE reads in MiXCR, keeping a single row per CDR3 protein. Of about 670,000 distinct CDR3 sequences listed, approximately 52% were seen once; the top ten hold roughly 12%. This TCR was recovered from a woman older than 75 in good health. The sample comprised blood. This chain links TRBV28 with TRBJ2-1, with D tentatively TRBD1 or TRBD2 (5 bases each). This CDR3 is CASSWGRSGQFF. DNA for the CDR3: TGTGCCAGCAGCTGGGGCCGGAGCGGCCAGTTCTTC.